Each of the 26 T cell receptor beta chains below was sequenced from the same sample in a study of cytomegalovirus exposure and HLA in healthy donors. The PCR had 60 Vbeta and 13 Jbeta primers. Some clones are missing from TCRdb's copy, which holds only in-frame ones; the method was immunoSEQ multiplex PCR. The sample contains 190,000 or so clones, approximately 78% of which appear only once. The sample taken for sequencing was PBMCs. The source is a woman aged 50 to 60 in good health and CMV-seropositive.

Only one count was recorded for this clone. The chain uses TRBV28 and TRBJ1-1; possibly TRBD1 for D (5 bases). The ends were cut back, 6 bases at V and 1 base at J, with 9 bases in the middle. The germline CDR1 and CDR2 sequences are MDHEN and SYDVKM. The CDR3 totals 13 residues. The CDR3 bases are TGTGCCAGCAGCCGACAGCAGAACACTGAAGCTTTCTTT. Its protein product is CASSRQQNTEAFF.

The rearrangement joins TRBV19 to TRBJ1-2; 11 nucleotides agree with TRBD1. The V gene end was trimmed by 9 bases and the J gene end by 3 bases; junction bases not matched to a gene: 3. Germline CDR1 and CDR2: LNHDA and SQIVND (reference sequence). The CDR3 spans 13 residues. CDR3 sequence: CASGDRGYYGYTF. The CDR3 coding sequence is TGTGCCAGCGGGGACAGGGGGTACTATGGCTACACCTTC.

The V gene is TRBV5-1, the J gene TRBJ1-3; D gene unclear. Trimming took 4 bases from V and 8 from J, leaving 22 bases between them. Germline CDR1 and CDR2: SGHRS and YFSETQ. The CDR3 is 16 amino acids. CDR3 region: CASSPRPLVQQDTIYF. In DNA, the CDR3 is TGCGCCAGCAGCCCCCGTCCCTTGGTACAGCAGGACACCATATATTTT.

The chain is built from TRBV15 and TRBJ1-5; D is unclear. Germline CDR1 is LNHNV and CDR2 is YYDKDF (reference sequence). This CDR3 region has 14 residues. Trimming stripped 3 bases from V and 6 bases from J, with 12 bases between. CDR3 DNA sequence: TGTGCCACCAGCAGCCGCGACATCTTTCAGCCCCAGCATTTT. As protein: CATSSRDIFQPQHF. The variable domain in full, completed from reference TRBV15 and TRBJ1-5, reads DAMVIQNPRYQVTQFGKPVTLSCSQTLNHNVMYWYQQKSSQAPKLLFHYYDKDFNNEADTPDNFQSRRPNTSFCFLDIRSPGLGDTAMYLCATSSRDIFQPQHFGDGTRLSIL.

There are a few counts of this clone. This chain's CDR3 is CASSQSGRAGDTEAFF. The CDR3 DNA reads TGCGCCAGCAGCCAGTCTGGGAGGGCAGGGGACACTGAAGCTTTCTTT. The chain employs TRBV4-1 and TRBJ1-1; D is perhaps TRBD1 (6 bases). The germline V and J ends were trimmed by 3 bases and 3 bases, with 17 bases remaining between them. This CDR3 comprises 16 residues. Germline loops: CDR1 MGHRA, CDR2 YSYEKL.

The chain joins TRBV6-5 to TRBJ1-6; 10 bases fit TRBD1. There are 15 residues in the CDR3. The ends lost 2 bases at V and 10 bases at J; junction bases unmatched: 5. Per germline, CDR1 MNHEY and CDR2 SVGAGI. CDR3 in DNA: TGTGCCAGCAGTTACGGGGACAGGGGACAGTCACCCCTCCACTTT. Amino acid sequence: CASSYGDRGQSPLHF.

The rearrangement uses TRBV28 and TRBJ1-6, with D unresolved. Germline CDR1 is MDHEN and CDR2 is SYDVKM. Trimming stripped 1 base from V and 9 bases from J, with 7 bases between. This CDR3 has 13 amino acids. The CDR3 protein is CASSLYGGSPLHF. CDR3 DNA: TGTGCCAGCAGTTTATATGGAGGTTCACCCCTCCACTTT.

The V and J genes are TRBV5-1 and TRBJ2-1; 8 nucleotides line up with TRBD1. Germline CDR1 and CDR2: SGHRS and YFSETQ. Unmatched junction bases numbered 5, after V lost 0 bases and J lost 6 bases. CDR3 length: 15 residues. CDR3: CASSLEGQVGNEQFF. CDR3 in DNA: TGCGCCAGCAGCTTGGAGGGACAGGTAGGCAATGAGCAGTTCTTC.

The chain employs TRBV7-2 and TRBJ1-2; 7 nucleotides align to TRBD1. Germline CDR1 reads SGHTA; CDR2 reads FQGNSA. This CDR3 is 14 amino acids long. Trimming cost V 6 bases and J 4 bases; bases outside gene matches: 8. CDR3 sequence: CASSSQGGAYGYTF. The CDR3 DNA reads as TGTGCCAGCAGTTCCCAAGGGGGCGCCTATGGCTACACCTTC.

This clone is a singleton in its sample. The junction shows a germline mismatch at one end, possibly a read error. The chain has TRBV10-3 and TRBJ1-1; D unclear. The CDR3 covers 14 residues. Germline CDR1 and CDR2: ENHRY and SYGVKD. The CDR3 DNA follows: TGTGCCACCAGTGGGAGGGCAGGCGACACTGAAGCTTTCTTT. Amino acid sequence: CATSGRAGDTEAFF.

V is TRBV2 and J is TRBJ2-1, with D unclear. In germline, CDR1 is SNHLY, CDR2 FYNNEI. This CDR3 contains 9 residues. V was clipped by 10 bases and J by 9 bases, with 7 bases between them. CDR3 sequence reads: CATRSEQFF. The CDR3 coding sequence is TGTGCCACCAGGAGTGAGCAGTTCTTC.

The chain employs TRBV28 and TRBJ1-4; a weak D match, TRBD1 (5 bases). This CDR3 spans 18 amino acids. Germline V gene sequence: CDR1 MDHEN, CDR2 SYDVKM. V was cut by 4 bases and J by 4 bases, with 22 bases left in between. CDR3 DNA: TGTGCCAGCAGTTCGACGAAGGGGTCCGGGGGGTATAATGAAAAACTGTTTTTT. Protein product: CASSSTKGSGGYNEKLFF.

This clone was observed a single time. The CDR3 region has the DNA TGTGCCAGTTACGCAAGACAGGGAGAGTCGGGCGGCTACACCTTC. Amino acids: CASYARQGESGGYTF. The chain uses TRBV18 and TRBJ1-2; the match to TRBD1 covers 7 bases. The CDR3 runs to 15 residues. The V gene's germline CDR1 is KGHSH and CDR2 LQKENI. J lost 8 bases, V lost 9 bases, and 18 bases had no gene match.

This clone was picked up one time. The chain joins TRBV30 to TRBJ2-7; D possibly corresponds to TRBD1 (6 bases). There are 15 residues in the CDR3. The ends were cut back, 2 bases at V and 4 bases at J, with 18 bases in the middle. The germline V gene has CDR1 GTSNPN and CDR2 SVGIG (reference sequence). CDR3 loop: CAWSPLQGSRYEQYF. DNA for the CDR3: TGTGCCTGGAGTCCACTACAGGGTTCCAGGTACGAGCAGTACTTC.

This clone was observed a few times. DNA of the CDR3: TGCGCCAGCAGCCATACCCGAACAACGAATACGGGGGGGTTCCGAGAGACCCAGTACTTC. This sequence encodes CASSHTRTTNTGGFRETQYF. The chain employs TRBV4-3 and TRBJ2-5; TRBD2 matches 8 bases. CDR1 is LGHNA and CDR2 is YSLEER in the germline V gene. V lost 3 bases to trimming and J lost 4 bases; unmatched junction nucleotides: 22. CDR3 length: 20 residues.

On this clone: A junction end diverges from the germline sequence, so it may reflect a read error. The V and J genes are TRBV5-4 and TRBJ2-1; no clear D gene. The CDR3 extends over 12 amino acids. CDR1 is SGHNT, CDR2 YYREEE, per germline (reference sequence). The CDR3 protein is CASSLIQEFQIF. The CDR3 DNA reads TGTGCCAGCAGCTTAATCCAGGAATTTCAGATCTTC.

V usage is TRBV15 and J usage is TRBJ1-3; perhaps TRBD1 as D (5 bases). V was shortened by 3 bases and J by 4 bases, with 7 bases between the two germline ends. Germline CDR1 LNHNV, CDR2 YYDKDF (reference sequence). CDR3 size: 13 residues. In DNA, the CDR3 is TGTGCCACCAGCAGTGCAGGGGGAAACACCATATATTTT. Translated: CATSSAGGNTIYF.

The chain joins TRBV6-6 to TRBJ2-3; D is uncertain. Germline CDR1 and CDR2: MNHNY and SVGAGI (reference sequence). This CDR3 contains 15 residues. V gave up 7 bases and J gave up 1 base, with 15 bases separating them. CDR3: CASTGGIYGTDTQYF. The CDR3 coding sequence is TGTGCCAGCACCGGCGGCATATATGGCACAGATACGCAGTATTTT.

The chain uses TRBV7-2 and TRBJ1-2; perhaps TRBD1 as D (5 bases). The V gene's germline CDR1 is SGHTA and CDR2 FQGNSA. Trimming left V 5 bases short and J 4 bases short, with 8 bases between. This CDR3 is 12 amino acids long. CDR3 nucleotides: TGTGCCAGCAGCCGGGGGGGCTATGGCTACACCTTC. Protein: CASSRGGYGYTF. The full variable domain, completed using reference TRBV7-2 and TRBJ1-2, is GAGVSQSPSNKVTEKGKDVELRCDPISGHTALYWYRQSLGQGLEFLIYFQGNSAPDKSGLPSDRFSAERTGGSVSTLTIQRTQQEDSAVYLCASSRGGYGYTFGSGTRLTVV.

The chain employs TRBV5-1 and TRBJ2-7; D remains unclear. Between the trimmed V and J ends, which lost 0 bases and 3 bases, there was a span of 7 bases. Germline V gene lookup returns CDR1 SGHRS and CDR2 YFSETQ. This CDR3 has 13 amino acids. This CDR3 is CASSLDRYYEQYF. The CDR3 bases are TGCGCCAGCAGCTTGGACAGATACTACGAGCAGTACTTC.

V is TRBV2 and J is TRBJ2-5, with 8 bases aligning to TRBD1. The DNA end is more similar to TRBJ2-7, so the J call may be wrong. In germline, CDR1 is SNHLY, CDR2 FYNNEI. The CDR3 consists of 14 residues. CDR3 amino acids: CASMEQGDTYEQYF. In DNA form, the CDR3 reads TGTGCCAGCATGGAACAGGGGGACACCTACGAGCAGTACTTC.

The chain uses TRBV5-1 and TRBJ1-1, with D maybe TRBD1 (5 bases). Trimming pared 5 bases from V and 6 bases from J, leaving 17 bases between. The CDR3 runs to 14 residues. CDR1 is SGHRS and CDR2 is YFSETQ in the germline V gene. The CDR3 is CASRSAGRIPEAFF. The DNA for the CDR3 is TGCGCCAGCAGATCCGCGGGGCGCATTCCTGAAGCTTTCTTT.

The CDR3 DNA reads as TGCGCCAGCATACAGGGGGTCACCGGGGAGCTGTTTTTT. It specifies CASIQGVTGELFF. V usage is TRBV10-2 and J usage is TRBJ2-2; 8 bases align to TRBD1. The CDR3 sequence is 13 residues long. Germline trimming cut 7 bases from V and 4 bases from J; bases unmatched to any gene: 2. Per the germline V gene, CDR1 is WSHSY and CDR2 is SAAADI.

On this clone itself: A junction boundary mismatches the germline segment, possibly from a read error. The genes are TRBV2 and TRBJ2-4; TRBD2 is a possible D gene (5 bases). CDR3 length: 16 amino acids. Germline V gene data show CDR1 as SNHLY and CDR2 as FYNNEI. The CDR3 DNA reads as TGTGCCAGCAGGGGGTTGACAAGTCTAGCCAAAAACAGTCAGTACTTC. Amino acids: CASRGLTSLAKNSQYF.

As for this clone: Compared with germline, one end of the junction differs, possibly owing to a read error. V and J are TRBV4-1 and TRBJ2-6, with D possibly matching TRBD1 (5 bases). CDR3 length equals 18 residues. Germline CDR1 is MGHRA and CDR2 is YSYEKL. CDR3 sequence reads: CASSQEGPWRSGANGLTF. The CDR3 DNA sequence: TGCGCCAGCAGCCAAGAGGGGCCATGGCGGTCTGGGGCCAACGGCCTGACTTTC.

The rearrangement uses TRBV10-1 and TRBJ1-5, with D hard to call. V lost 8 bases to trimming and J lost 2 bases, with 19 bases between them. The germline CDR1 and CDR2 sequences are WNHNN and SYGVQD (reference sequence). This CDR3 spans 16 amino acids. In nucleotides, the CDR3 is TGCGCCAGCGCTCCCTCGGGGATGTCAGGCAATCAGCCCCAGCATTTT. Protein product: CASAPSGMSGNQPQHF.